Each of the 18 T cell receptor beta chains below was sequenced from the same sample in a study of Ad26.COV2.S vaccination and SARS-CoV-2 variants. The treatment: about 20 received Ad26.COV2.S at low or high dose, single or two shots; about 5 received placebo; per-sample allocation not given. The study sampled participants on day 63 after the first vaccine or placebo injection. Repertoires were generated with immunoSEQ multiplex PCR, while TCRdb's copy carries only in-frame clones and drops some. The data contain 200,000 to 250,000 clones, 85% to 90% of them singletons. Specimen: peripheral blood, collected in a trial of Ad26.COV2.S vaccine versus placebo. Receptors were obtained from a person between 18 and 59 years old who received the Ad26.COV2.S COVID-19 vaccine or a placebo.

This clone has more than one count but fewer than ten. The chain recombines TRBV4-3 with TRBJ1-6, with D uncertain. Trimming stripped 3 bases from V and 7 bases from J, with 19 bases between. Germline CDR1 and CDR2: LGHNA and YSLEER. The CDR3 contains 17 residues. CDR3 amino acids: CASSHDTGSTGNSPLHF. The CDR3 bases are TGCGCCAGCAGCCATGACACGGGCTCTACCGGAAATTCACCCCTCCACTTT.

V is TRBV28 and J is TRBJ1-2, with D uncertain. CDR3 length: 13 amino acids. The germline V gene has CDR1 MDHEN and CDR2 SYDVKM. CDR3: CAATATGLYGYTF. CDR3 bases: TGTGCTGCCACAGCCACTGGCCTTTATGGCTACACCTTC.

The rearrangement uses TRBV7-3 and TRBJ2-2; tentative D call: TRBD1 (5 bases). The germline V gene has CDR1 SGHTA and CDR2 FQGTGA. This CDR3 has 16 amino acids. Trimming pared 4 bases from V and 0 bases from J, leaving 12 bases between. The CDR3 sequence: CASSSTPGPNTGELFF. CDR3 sequence (DNA): TGTGCCAGCAGCTCAACCCCAGGGCCGAACACCGGGGAGCTGTTTTTT.

The V gene is TRBV24-1, the J gene TRBJ1-1; perhaps TRBD1 as D (5 bases). V lost 5 bases to trimming and J lost 0 bases, with 9 bases between them. CDR1 and CDR2 from the germline V gene are KGHDR and SFDVKD. This CDR3 spans 14 amino acids. CDR3: CATSGTGVNTEAFF. The DNA of the CDR3 is TGTGCCACCAGTGGAACAGGAGTGAACACTGAAGCTTTCTTT.

The chain is built from TRBV28 and TRBJ2-7; 7 bases line up with TRBD1. Per germline, CDR1 MDHEN and CDR2 SYDVKM. V lost 4 bases and J lost 1; bases outside the gene matches: 4. This CDR3 has 14 amino acids. CDR3 coding DNA: TGTGCCAGCAGTTCCACAGGGGAGTCCTACGAGCAGTACTTC. This codes for CASSSTGESYEQYF.

V is TRBV10-3 and J is TRBJ2-1; 13 bases map to TRBD2. V dropped 6 bases and J dropped 2; count of bases not matched to a gene: 1. Germline V gene data show CDR1 as ENHRY and CDR2 as SYGVKD. The CDR3 has 15 amino acids. As DNA, the CDR3 is TGTGCCATCAGGACTAGCGGGGGGACCTACAATGAGCAGTTCTTC. Protein product: CAIRTSGGTYNEQFF.

J is TRBJ2-6 and V is TRBV10-1; 10 nucleotides align to TRBD1. From germline, CDR1 is WNHNN and CDR2 SYGVQD (reference sequence). J lost 2 bases, V lost 5 bases, and 6 bases had no gene match. The CDR3 consists of 17 residues. The CDR3 bases are TGCGCCAGCAGTCAGGACAGGGGGACCCCTGGGGCCAACGTCCTGACTTTC. Amino acids: CASSQDRGTPGANVLTF.

The chain is built from TRBV5-8 and TRBJ1-3, with D unclear. The CDR3 extends over 15 amino acids. Per the germline V gene, CDR1 is SGHTS and CDR2 is YDEGEE. Trimming left V 4 bases short and J 1 base short, with 12 bases between. The CDR3 sequence: CASSLEVRSGNTIYF. The CDR3 DNA is TGTGCCAGCAGCCTGGAGGTTAGGTCTGGAAACACCATATATTTT.

The CDR3 is CASSFRRDRVGEKLFF. CDR3 DNA sequence: TGTGCCAGCAGCTTCCGCCGGGACAGGGTGGGCGAAAAACTGTTTTTT. This chain joins TRBV7-8 and TRBJ1-4; 9 bases are a match to TRBD1. Looked up from germline, CDR1 is SGHVS and CDR2 is FQNEAQ. Trimming at V came to 3 bases and at J to 8 bases, leaving 10 bases not matched to a gene. There are 16 residues in the CDR3.

Turning to this clone: This specimen includes other DNA sequences encoding the same CDR3. The chain uses TRBV25-1 and TRBJ1-3, with D maybe TRBD1 (6 bases). The V end lost 1 base, the J end lost 2 bases, and 12 bases lay between the germline ends. Germline V lookup: CDR1 MGHDK, CDR2 SYGVNS. CDR3 length equals 16 residues. The CDR3 nucleotides are TGTGCCAGCAGTGAATTGGATAGGGGGGCTGGAAACACCATATATTTT. This codes for CASSELDRGAGNTIYF.

The chain employs TRBV10-3 and TRBJ2-7; TRBD1 aligns across 8 bases. This CDR3 is built from 16 residues. Germline values: CDR1 ENHRY, CDR2 SYGVKD. After removal of 6 bases from V and 4 bases from J, the junction contained 14 bases not matched to a gene. Here the CDR3 DNA reads TGTGCCATCAGAGACAATCTCGGGACAGGTCTGTACGAGCAGTACTTC. As protein: CAIRDNLGTGLYEQYF.

The V call is TRBV12-3 or TRBV12-4, the J call TRBJ2-7; possibly TRBD1 for D (5 bases). V lost 5 bases to trimming and J lost 7 bases, with 15 bases between them. This CDR3 is 13 amino acids long. This CDR3 reads CASSQKGPWEQYF. The CDR3 DNA reads as TGTGCCAGCAGTCAGAAGGGGCCCTGGGAGCAGTACTTC.

The rearrangement joins TRBV4-2 to TRBJ1-2; D unclear. V gave up 0 bases and J gave up 2 bases, with 10 bases separating them. Germline-derived CDR1 and CDR2 are LGHNA and YNFKEQ. This CDR3 is built from 15 residues. DNA of the CDR3: TGTGCCAGCAGCCAAGATCCACAGCTGAACTATGGCTACACCTTC. Encoded protein: CASSQDPQLNYGYTF.

This chain joins TRBV10-3 and TRBJ2-3, with D unresolved. Trimming left V 2 bases short and J 1 base short, with 10 bases between. The CDR3 length is 15 residues. Germline loops: CDR1 ENHRY, CDR2 SYGVKD. DNA of the CDR3: TGTGCCATCAGTGAGGACCCACGGCGCACAGATACGCAGTATTTT. Translating it yields CAISEDPRRTDTQYF.

The chain couples TRBV6-5 to TRBJ2-1; 11 bases are a match to TRBD2. Trimming cost V 5 bases and J 6 bases; bases outside gene matches: 3. CDR3 length: 14 amino acids. Germline loops: CDR1 MNHEY, CDR2 SVGAGI. The CDR3: CASSIAGGPNEQFF. The CDR3, as DNA: TGTGCCAGCAGTATAGCGGGAGGGCCCAATGAGCAGTTCTTC.

The DNA of the CDR3 is TGTGCCAGCAGCCCCGATCAGGCTTCGCTTGAAAAACTGTTTTTT. It specifies CASSPDQASLEKLFF. The chain has TRBV5-4 and TRBJ1-4; unclear D gene. This CDR3 region has 15 residues. Germline V gene sequence: CDR1 SGHNT, CDR2 YYREEE (reference sequence). V was pared by 4 bases and J by 7 bases, with 17 bases between.

J is TRBJ2-3 and V is TRBV9; 8 bases are shared with TRBD2. This CDR3 comprises 14 residues. V shed 6 bases and J 5 bases; nucleotides not matched to a gene: 8. Per the germline V gene, CDR1 is SGDLS and CDR2 is YYNGEE. CDR3 DNA sequence: TGTGCCAGCACCTCGGGAGGGCTTGGAGATACGCAGTATTTT. Protein: CASTSGGLGDTQYF. The full variable domain, rest sourced from reference TRBV9 and TRBJ2-3, is DSGVTQTPKHLITATGQRVTLRCSPRSGDLSVYWYQQSLDQGLQFLIQYYNGEERAKGNILERFSAQQFPDLHSELNLSSLELGDSALYFCASTSGGLGDTQYFGPGTRLTVL.

CDR3 in DNA: TGTGCCAGCGGAGGGAACTACCAAGAGACCCAGTACTTC. It yields the protein CASGGNYQETQYF. The gene calls are TRBV6-4 and TRBJ2-5; possibly TRBD2 for D (6 bases). The CDR3 totals 13 residues. Germline lookup yields CDR1 MRHNA and CDR2 SNTAGT. Trimming shortened V by 8 bases and J by 0 bases, and 10 bases separated the two germline ends.